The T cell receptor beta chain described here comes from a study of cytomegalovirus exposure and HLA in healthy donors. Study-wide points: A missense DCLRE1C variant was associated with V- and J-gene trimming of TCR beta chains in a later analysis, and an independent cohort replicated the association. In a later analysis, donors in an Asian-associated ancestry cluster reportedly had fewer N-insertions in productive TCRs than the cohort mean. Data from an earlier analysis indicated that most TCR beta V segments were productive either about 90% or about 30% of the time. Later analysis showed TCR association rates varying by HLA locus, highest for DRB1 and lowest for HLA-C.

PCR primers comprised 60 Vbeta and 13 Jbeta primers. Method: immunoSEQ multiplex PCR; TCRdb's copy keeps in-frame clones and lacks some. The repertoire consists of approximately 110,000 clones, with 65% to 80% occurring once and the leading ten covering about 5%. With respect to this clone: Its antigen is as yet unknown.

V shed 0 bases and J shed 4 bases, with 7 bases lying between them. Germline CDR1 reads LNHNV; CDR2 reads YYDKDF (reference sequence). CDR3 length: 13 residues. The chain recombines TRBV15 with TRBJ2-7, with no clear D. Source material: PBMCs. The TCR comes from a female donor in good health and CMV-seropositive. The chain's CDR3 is CATSRELRYEQYF. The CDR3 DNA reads TGTGCCACCAGCAGAGAGTTGCGGTACGAGCAGTACTTC. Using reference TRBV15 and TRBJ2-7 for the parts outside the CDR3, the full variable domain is DAMVIQNPRYQVTQFGKPVTLSCSQTLNHNVMYWYQQKSSQAPKLLFHYYDKDFNNEADTPDNFQSRRPNTSFCFLDIRSPGLGDTAMYLCATSRELRYEQYFGPGTRLTVT.